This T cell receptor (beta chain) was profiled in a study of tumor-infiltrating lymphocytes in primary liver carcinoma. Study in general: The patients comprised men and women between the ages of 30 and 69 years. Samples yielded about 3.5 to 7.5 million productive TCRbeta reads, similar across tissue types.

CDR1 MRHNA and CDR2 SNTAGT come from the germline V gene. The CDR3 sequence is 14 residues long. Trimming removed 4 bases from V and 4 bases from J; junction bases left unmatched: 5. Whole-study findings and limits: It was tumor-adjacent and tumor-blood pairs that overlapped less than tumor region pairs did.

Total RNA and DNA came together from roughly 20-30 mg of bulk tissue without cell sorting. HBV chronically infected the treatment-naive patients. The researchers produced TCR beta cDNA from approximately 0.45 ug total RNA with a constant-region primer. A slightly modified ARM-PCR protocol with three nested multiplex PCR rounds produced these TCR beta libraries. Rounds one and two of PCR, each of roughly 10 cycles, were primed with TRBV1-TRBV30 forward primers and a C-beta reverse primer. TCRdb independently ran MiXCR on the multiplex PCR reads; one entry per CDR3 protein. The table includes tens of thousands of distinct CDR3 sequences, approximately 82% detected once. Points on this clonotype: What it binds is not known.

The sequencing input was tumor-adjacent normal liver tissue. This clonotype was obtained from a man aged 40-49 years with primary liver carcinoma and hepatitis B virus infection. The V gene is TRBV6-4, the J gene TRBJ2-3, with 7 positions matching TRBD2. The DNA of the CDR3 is TGTGCCAGCAGTGCTCGCGGGAGCGCAGATACGCAGTATTTT. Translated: CASSARGSADTQYF.